This T cell receptor (beta chain) came from a study of T cells expressing NK-cell markers. After re-calling the 5' RACE reads, TCRdb lists one entry per CDR3 protein, DNA absent. The sample includes about 460,000 distinct CDR3 sequences. Germline V gives CDR1 SGHRS, CDR2 YFSETQ. This CDR3 is built from 13 residues. This clonotype originated in a woman between 50 and 59 years old in good health. The chain joins TRBV5-1 to TRBJ2-1; TCRdb reports TRBD1, a call that lacks DNA to check it against. Sequenced sample: blood T cells: a sorted CD56 or NKG2C T cell subset, CD4+ or CD8+ T cells, or bulk PBMC T cells (not recorded which). CDR3 region: CASSLAGGNEQFF.